One TCR beta chain is described in this entry. Its matching antigen is unknown. This sample stems from a study of regulatory T cells in long-lasting Graves disease. V was trimmed by 4 bases and J by 6 bases, leaving 9 bases between them. This CDR3 spans 13 amino acids. Overall study results and limits: TCR diversity was lower in persistent Graves' patients (versus newly diagnosed ones). Patients with persistent disease showed a bias toward TRBV28, TRBJ1-2 and TRBJ2-5. The sample size was small, and this may have reduced accuracy.

Time point of the sample: newly diagnosed GD, antithyroid drugs for less than 3 months. PBMC-extracted RNA yielded the TCR library. With iRepertoire HTBI primers and Arm-PCR of CDR3 regions, TCR beta libraries were built. TCRdb re-called the multiplex PCR reads with MiXCR, one entry per CDR3 protein. The profile shows hundreds of thousands of distinct CDR3 sequences, roughly 15% of them singletons. These data also formed part of another study, on T cells in Graves' hyperthyroidism and ophthalmopathy. From that report: The study used the HTBI primer set for a first-round RT-PCR of the TCR CDR3.

V is TRBV12-3 or TRBV12-4 and J is TRBJ2-2; TRBD2 is a possible D gene (6 bases). The clonotype comes from a middle-aged woman with Graves disease. Sample: peripheral blood mononuclear cells (PBMCs), taken at new diagnosis, from a patient treated with antithyroid drugs. The CDR3: CASSSLASGELFF. In DNA, the CDR3 is TGTGCCAGCAGTTCACTAGCTTCCGGGGAGCTGTTTTTT.